Included here is one T cell receptor (beta chain) sequence, with context. This specimen comes from a study of blood T cell repertoires in COVID-19. Study summary: Acute and convalescent COVID-19 samples came from the United States, Italy and Spain. Sample material is recorded as cDNA or gDNA derived from T cells, B-cell-depleted T cells, or PBMCs.

Source study methods: The authors estimated nucleated cell counts from reference gene primer amplification. The repertoire was sequenced with immunoSEQ multiplex PCR; TCRdb's copy has only in-frame clones and lacks some. The V and J calls and clone size were taken over from that table, and D and trimming were inferred from the DNA. The sample contains some 250,000 clones, 70% to 75% of which appear only once. The ends lost 2 bases at V and 1 base at J; junction bases unmatched: 8. The germline gives CDR1 MNHEY, CDR2 SVGEGT. CDR3 length: 17 residues. Sequencing was carried out using peripheral blood. This chain joins TRBV6-2 or TRBV6-3 and TRBJ1-5; 7 bases line up with TRBD1. This TCR was recovered from a woman older than 75 with acute or convalescent COVID-19. This CDR3 is CASSYLIRGLSNQPQHF. CDR3 DNA: TGTGCCAGCAGTTACCTTATTAGGGGGCTGAGCAATCAGCCCCAGCATTTT.